The rows below give T cell receptor beta chains drawn from one sample of a study of OX40 agonist ivuxolimab in advanced cancers. Measured with immunoSEQ multiplex PCR; TCRdb has only the in-frame clones, and not every one. The sample has roughly 41,000 clones, approximately 89% seen once. Sample: CD4+ or CD8+ T cells sorted from blood, taken in a trial of the OX40 agonist ivuxolimab. Every receptor here comes from an adult with an advanced solid tumor such as melanoma, head and neck, liver or kidney cancer. CDR3s include the opening cysteine and the closing phenylalanine or tryptophan. A D gene is named only where the DNA matches it firmly. Some rows mark clone size as missing; the rest say once, few, many or name a class of expanded clone.

cdr3_aa: CASSQEGGGANYGYTF
cdr3_nt: TGTGCCAGCAGCCAAGAAGGCGGGGGAGCTAACTATGGCTACACCTTC
j_call: TRBJ1-2
v_call: TRBV4-2
clone_size: -
d_call: -

cdr3_aa: CASSPLPAYYNEQFF
cdr3_nt: TGTGCCAGCAGCCCTCTTCCAGCGTACTACAATGAGCAGTTCTTC
j_call: TRBJ2-1
v_call: TRBV4-2
clone_size: -
d_call: -

cdr3_aa: CASSLTATGSDGYTF
cdr3_nt: TGTGCCAGCAGCTTAACGGCCACAGGGTCGGATGGCTACACCTTC
j_call: TRBJ1-2
v_call: TRBV13
clone_size: -
d_call: -

cdr3_aa: CASSMDRAAYNEQFF
cdr3_nt: TGTGCCAGTAGTATGGACAGGGCAGCCTACAATGAGCAGTTCTTC
j_call: TRBJ2-1
v_call: TRBV19
clone_size: -
d_call: TRBD1

cdr3_aa: CSVEGEFSGAYTDTQYF
cdr3_nt: TGCAGCGTTGAAGGGGAGTTTAGCGGGGCGTACACAGATACGCAGTATTTT
j_call: TRBJ2-3
v_call: TRBV29-1
clone_size: -
d_call: TRBD2

cdr3_aa: CAISDSQSYEQYF
cdr3_nt: TGTGCCATCAGTGATTCCCAGTCCTACGAGCAGTACTTC
j_call: TRBJ2-7
v_call: TRBV10-3
clone_size: -
d_call: -

cdr3_aa: CASRDLQGSSYEQYF
cdr3_nt: TGTGCCAGCAGAGACCTTCAGGGGAGCTCCTACGAGCAGTACTTC
j_call: TRBJ2-7
v_call: TRBV28
clone_size: -
d_call: -

cdr3_aa: CASSDEGSYNEQFF
cdr3_nt: TGTGCCAGCAGTGATGAGGGCTCCTACAATGAGCAGTTCTTC
j_call: TRBJ2-1
v_call: TRBV6-1
clone_size: -
d_call: -

cdr3_aa: CASSSGRSGRLDTQYF
cdr3_nt: TGTGCCAGCAGCTCCGGAAGGAGTGGGCGTTTAGATACGCAGTATTTT
j_call: TRBJ2-3
v_call: TRBV13
clone_size: -
d_call: -

cdr3_aa: CASSIGSGQFF
cdr3_nt: TGTGCCAGTAGTATCGGGAGTGGGCAGTTCTTC
j_call: TRBJ2-1
v_call: TRBV19
clone_size: -
d_call: -

cdr3_aa: CSVDSSGANVLTF
cdr3_nt: TGCAGCGTTGACAGCTCTGGGGCCAACGTCCTGACTTTC
j_call: TRBJ2-6
v_call: TRBV29-1
clone_size: -
d_call: -

cdr3_aa: CASPRWAQGFSNQPQHF
cdr3_nt: TGCGCCAGCCCCCGCTGGGCTCAAGGGTTTAGCAATCAGCCCCAGCATTTT
j_call: TRBJ1-5
v_call: TRBV5-1
clone_size: once
d_call: -

cdr3_aa: CASSLEGQGPEAFF
cdr3_nt: TGTGCCAGCAGCTTGGAAGGACAGGGGCCTGAAGCTTTCTTT
j_call: TRBJ1-1
v_call: TRBV5-4
clone_size: -
d_call: TRBD1

cdr3_aa: CASSSGPKETQYF
cdr3_nt: TGTGCCAGCAGCTCAGGTCCAAAAGAGACCCAGTACTTC
j_call: TRBJ2-5
v_call: TRBV7-9
clone_size: -
d_call: -

cdr3_aa: CASIGARSNQPQHF
cdr3_nt: TGTGCCAGCATTGGGGCTCGAAGCAATCAGCCCCAGCATTTT
j_call: TRBJ1-5
v_call: TRBV28
clone_size: -
d_call: -

cdr3_aa: CASTEPGQGAGEQFF
cdr3_nt: TGTGCCAGCACCGAGCCGGGACAGGGGGCTGGTGAGCAGTTCTTC
j_call: TRBJ2-1
v_call: TRBV6-5
clone_size: -
d_call: TRBD1